This paragraph covers one T cell receptor (beta chain) sequence. What it binds is unknown. The data stem from a study of monozygotic twins with inflammatory bowel disease. General study findings and limits: The analysis did not separate different T cell subtypes.

TCRdb reprocessed the 5' RACE reads and reports one entry per CDR3 protein, with no DNA. This table lists about 300,000 distinct CDR3 sequences. The V gene's germline CDR1 is LGHNA and CDR2 YNFKEQ. The CDR3 is 17 amino acids. Material: blood. The clonotype was recovered from a human donor with ulcerative colitis or Crohn's disease, or a healthy co-twin of an affected twin (not recorded which). The chain is built from TRBV4-2 and TRBJ2-2; TCRdb selects TRBD1, and the lack of DNA leaves this call unchecked. The CDR3 is CASSQVGGRTNTGELFF.